The 12 T cell receptor beta chains presented below share a single source sample, sequenced in a study of control samples from healthy donors and cancer patients. The table came from immunoSEQ multiplex PCR; TCRdb's copy has only in-frame clones and leaves some out. In the table there are about 150,000 clones, 80% to 95% of which are singletons. Input material: blood. The receptor set was obtained from a woman in her thirties in good health.

V usage is TRBV29-1 and J usage is TRBJ2-3, with D perhaps matching TRBD2 (6 bases). With 6 bases removed from V and 3 bases from J, the gap between germline ends came to 13 bases. This CDR3 spans 13 amino acids. CDR1 is SQVTM, CDR2 ANQGSEA, per germline. The CDR3: CSVSSARTDTQYF. The CDR3 region has the DNA TGCAGCGTATCTAGCGCCCGGACAGATACGCAGTATTTT.

The rearrangement links TRBV3-1 (or the pseudogene TRBV3-2) to TRBJ1-3, with 10 bases matching TRBD1. This CDR3 spans 16 amino acids. Unmatched junction bases numbered 8, after V lost 1 base and J lost 8 bases. Germline assignment: CDR1 LGHDT and CDR2 YNNKEL (reference sequence). This CDR3 reads CASSQGPTGGWDTIYF. Here the CDR3 DNA reads TGTGCCAGCAGCCAAGGTCCGACAGGGGGCTGGGACACCATATATTTT.

V and J are TRBV28 and TRBJ2-1, with 8 positions matching TRBD2. Per germline, CDR1 MDHEN and CDR2 SYDVKM. The CDR3 totals 16 residues. The V gene end was trimmed by 5 bases and the J gene end by 2 bases; junction bases not matched to a gene: 8. The CDR3 reads CASSGTSGSPYNEQFF. CDR3 coding DNA: TGTGCCAGCAGTGGGACCAGCGGGAGCCCCTACAATGAGCAGTTCTTC.

The V and J genes are TRBV10-3 and TRBJ1-5; D not certain. Germline values: CDR1 ENHRY, CDR2 SYGVKD. This CDR3 has 15 residues. The V end was cut by 6 bases, the J end by 0 bases, with 12 bases between. Here the CDR3 DNA reads TGTGCCATCAGGGAACAACTGGATAGCAATCAGCCCCAGCATTTT. Protein sequence: CAIREQLDSNQPQHF.

V is TRBV19 and J is TRBJ1-5; D perhaps matches TRBD1 (6 bases). The V end was cut by 3 bases, the J end by 1 base, with 10 bases between. The CDR3 extends over 15 amino acids. Germline CDR1 LNHDA, CDR2 SQIVND (reference sequence). CDR3 sequence: CASSIGGRSNQPQHF. In nucleotides, the CDR3 is TGTGCCAGTAGTATCGGGGGGCGAAGCAATCAGCCCCAGCATTTT.

The chain employs TRBV28 and TRBJ1-2, with TRBD1 as a possible D gene (5 bases). The CDR3 has 15 amino acids. V was shortened by 5 bases and J by 5 bases, with 18 bases between the two germline ends. Germline V gives CDR1 MDHEN, CDR2 SYDVKM. The CDR3 is CASSQFPGTPYGYTF. In nucleotides, the CDR3 is TGTGCCAGCAGTCAGTTCCCCGGGACTCCGTATGGCTACACCTTC.

V is TRBV28 and J is TRBJ1-1; 7 bases align to TRBD1. V shed 1 base, J shed 0 bases, and the junction held 5 bases outside the gene matches. CDR3 length equals 16 residues. Germline V lookup: CDR1 MDHEN, CDR2 SYDVKM. Here the CDR3 DNA reads TGTGCCAGCAGTTTATTGACAGGGCGGCTGAACACTGAAGCTTTCTTT. This translates into CASSLLTGRLNTEAFF. Looking up the rest from reference TRBV28 and TRBJ1-1 gives the full variable domain: DVKVTQSSRYLVKRTGEKVFLECVQDMDHENMFWYRQDPGLGLRLIYFSYDVKMKEKGDIPEGYSVSREKKERFSLILESASTNQTSMYLCASSLLTGRLNTEAFFGQGTRLTVV.

The rearrangement uses TRBV10-3 and TRBJ2-1; D may be TRBD1 or TRBD2 (6 bases each). There are 14 residues in the CDR3. CDR1 and CDR2 (germline): ENHRY, SYGVKD. V lost 3 bases and J lost 9, with 15 bases in between. The CDR3 bases are TGTGCCATCAGTGAATCGGGGGCACGGGGTGAGCAGTTCTTC. This translates into CAISESGARGEQFF.

The chain recombines TRBV6-5 with TRBJ2-7; D is unresolved. CDR1 MNHEY and CDR2 SVGAGI come from the germline V gene. The CDR3 loop spans 11 amino acids. Trimming pared 6 bases from V and 4 bases from J, leaving 7 bases between. CDR3 residues: CASSLGYEQYF. The CDR3 DNA reads TGTGCCAGCAGCCTGGGGTACGAGCAGTACTTC.

This chain joins TRBV7-8 and TRBJ2-7, with a possible D match to TRBD1 (5 bases). The ends were cut back, 5 bases at V and 7 bases at J, with 12 bases in the middle. CDR3 size: 12 residues. The germline V gene encodes CDR1 SGHVS and CDR2 FQNEAQ. CDR3: CASSQGLGEQYF. The CDR3 DNA reads as TGTGCCAGCAGCCAGGGATTGGGGGAGCAGTACTTC.

J is TRBJ1-3 and V is TRBV10-3; TRBD1 matches 10 bases. The CDR3 is 17 amino acids. CDR1 and CDR2 (germline): ENHRY, SYGVKD. V trimming: 7 bases; J trimming: 0 bases; junction bases outside the gene matches: 9. CDR3 nucleotides: TGTGCCATCACCTCCCCCCGGACAGGGGGCTCTGGAAACACCATATATTTT. Residues: CAITSPRTGGSGNTIYF.

The rearrangement joins TRBV3-1 (or the pseudogene TRBV3-2) to TRBJ1-1; 10 positions match TRBD1. V lost 8 bases and J lost 4; bases outside the gene matches: 4. The CDR3 spans 13 residues. Germline V gene data show CDR1 as LGHDT and CDR2 as YNNKEL (reference sequence). This CDR3 is CASSDRGGTEAFF. The CDR3 DNA reads TGTGCCAGCTCGGACAGGGGGGGCACTGAAGCTTTCTTT.